Each of the 17 T cell receptor beta chains below was sequenced from the same sample in a study of blood T cell repertoires in COVID-19. Assay: immunoSEQ multiplex PCR; the TCRdb copy retains only in-frame clones and omits some. Among 120,000 to 150,000 clones listed, 84% were seen once. The material sequenced was peripheral blood. The source of these receptors is a human donor in a cohort sampled during active COVID-19.

The chain joins TRBV19 to TRBJ1-5; D not certain. The CDR3 is 12 amino acids. CDR1 LNHDA and CDR2 SQIVND come from the germline V gene (reference sequence). V was trimmed by 6 bases and J by 0 bases, leaving 3 bases between them. CDR3 nucleotides: TGTGCCAGTAGCGGTAGCAATCAGCCCCAGCATTTT. Amino acids: CASSGSNQPQHF.

This clone has more than one count but fewer than ten. The chain uses TRBV10-1 and TRBJ2-1, with 9 bases that match TRBD2. V lost 0 bases and J lost 6; bases outside the gene matches: 12. Germline V gene lookup returns CDR1 WNHNN and CDR2 SYGVQD (reference sequence). The CDR3 sequence is 18 residues long. As DNA, the CDR3 is TGCGCCAGCAGTGAGTCGACGTGGGGCGGGGGGGCCGCCAATGAGCAGTTCTTC. Residues: CASSESTWGGGAANEQFF.

The V and J genes are TRBV7-2 and TRBJ1-3, with TRBD1 matching 9 bases. J was trimmed by 4 bases and V by 4 bases; bases with no gene match: 5. The CDR3 contains 15 residues. Germline V lookup: CDR1 SGHTA, CDR2 FQGNSA. The CDR3 nucleotides read TGTGCCAGCAGCTCCTTGACAGGGGGAGGAAACACCATATATTTT. Amino acids: CASSSLTGGGNTIYF.

This chain joins TRBV4-3 and TRBJ2-3; tentative D call: TRBD2 (5 bases). Trimming stripped 1 base from V and 6 bases from J, with 14 bases between. The CDR3 extends over 15 amino acids. CDR1 and CDR2 from the germline V gene are LGHNA and YSLEER. The CDR3 sequence: CASSQVVRGSDTQYF. CDR3 in DNA: TGCGCCAGCAGCCAAGTGGTAAGAGGGTCTGATACGCAGTATTTT.

This clone has just a few counts. The chain couples TRBV15 to TRBJ1-2; D not certain. The V gene's germline CDR1 is LNHNV and CDR2 YYDKDF (reference sequence). The CDR3 is 15 amino acids. Trimming removed 0 bases from V and 6 bases from J, with 14 bases in between. The CDR3 is CATSRDKQAADGYTF. CDR3 bases: TGTGCCACCAGCAGAGATAAGCAGGCCGCCGATGGCTACACCTTC.

The rearrangement joins TRBV19 to TRBJ1-1, with TRBD1 matching over 8 bases. With V trimmed by 3 bases and J by 5 bases, 5 bases remained unmatched. CDR1 LNHDA and CDR2 SQIVND come from the germline V gene (reference sequence). The CDR3 extends over 14 amino acids. The CDR3, as DNA: TGTGCCAGTAGTATCATGGACAGGGCAACTGAAGCTTTCTTT. This gives the protein CASSIMDRATEAFF. The variable domain in full, completed from reference TRBV19 and TRBJ1-1, reads DGGITQSPKYLFRKEGQNVTLSCEQNLNHDAMYWYRQDPGQGLRLIYYSQIVNDFQKGDIAEGYSVSREKKESFPLTVTSAQKNPTAFYLCASSIMDRATEAFFGQGTRLTVV.

The rearrangement links TRBV11-2 to TRBJ2-3, with D possibly TRBD1 on 5 matching bases. The V gene's germline CDR1 is SGHAT and CDR2 FQNNGV. The CDR3 sequence is 15 residues long. Trimming left V 2 bases short and J 3 bases short, with 12 bases between. In DNA, the CDR3 is TGTGCCAGCAGCTTAACCGTGACAGCTACAGATACGCAGTATTTT. Translated: CASSLTVTATDTQYF.

The J gene is TRBJ1-3, the V gene TRBV15, with D tentatively TRBD1 (5 bases). The CDR3 runs 14 residues. Germline lookup yields CDR1 LNHNV and CDR2 YYDKDF (reference sequence). V lost 2 bases and J lost 4, with 9 bases in between. The CDR3 nucleotides are TGTGCCACCAGCAGACAGGGATCCGGAAACACCATATATTTT. Protein: CATSRQGSGNTIYF.

The chain's CDR3 is CASSLLFSTDTQYF. CDR3 nucleotides: TGTGCCAGCAGCCTGTTATTTAGCACAGATACGCAGTATTTT. The V and J genes are TRBV4-2 and TRBJ2-3; D is ambiguous. V was trimmed by 4 bases and J by 0 bases, leaving 8 bases between them. Germline assignment: CDR1 LGHNA and CDR2 YNFKEQ. There are 14 residues in the CDR3.

The chain couples TRBV18 to TRBJ1-5; 8 bases map to TRBD1. Germline V gene lookup returns CDR1 KGHSH and CDR2 LQKENI. V shed 2 bases, J shed 5 bases, and the junction held 8 bases outside the gene matches. This CDR3 comprises 16 residues. This chain's CDR3 is CASSPRQGRADQPQHF. The CDR3 bases are TGTGCCAGCTCACCAAGACAGGGGAGGGCTGATCAGCCCCAGCATTTT.

V usage is TRBV14 and J usage is TRBJ1-6; no definite D call. CDR1 is SGHDN and CDR2 is FVKESK in the germline V gene. Trimming removed 2 bases from V and 10 bases from J, with 6 bases in between. CDR3 length equals 12 residues. The CDR3 sequence: CASSQPFSPLHF. The CDR3 DNA sequence: TGTGCCAGCAGCCAACCCTTCTCACCCCTCCACTTT.

The V call is TRBV6-5, the J call TRBJ1-6, with TRBD1 identical over 7 bases. Germline V gene data show CDR1 as MNHEY and CDR2 as SVGAGI. The CDR3 is 13 residues long. Germline trimming cut 11 bases from V and 6 bases from J; bases unmatched to any gene: 7. In nucleotides, the CDR3 is TGTGCCGGCTCGGGACAGCCTAATTCACCCCTCCACTTT. As protein: CAGSGQPNSPLHF.

V usage is TRBV29-1 and J usage is TRBJ2-5; the D gene is possibly TRBD2 (7 bases). There are 12 residues in the CDR3. V lost 6 bases to trimming and J lost 5 bases, with 13 bases between them. Germline values: CDR1 SQVTM, CDR2 ANQGSEA. CDR3 amino acids: CSVEGGLETQYF. DNA of the CDR3: TGCAGCGTCGAGGGGGGGTTGGAGACCCAGTACTTC.

V gene TRBV6-1 combines with J gene TRBJ2-1; D might be TRBD2 (6 bases). The CDR3 extends over 18 amino acids. CDR1 is MNHNS, CDR2 SASEGT, per germline. V lost 2 bases and J 4 bases, leaving 21 bases between the germline ends. CDR3 DNA sequence: TGTGCCAGCAGTGAACCCCACCCTCTGCGGGGCGATTACAATGAGCAGTTCTTC. Translating gives CASSEPHPLRGDYNEQFF.

The rearrangement joins TRBV11-3 to TRBJ1-5; D call uncertain. Trimming took off 5 bases at V and 4 bases at J, with 6 bases between the two ends. CDR3 length: 12 residues. Looked up from germline, CDR1 is SGHNT and CDR2 is YENEEA. CDR3 nucleotides: TGTGCCAGCAGCATCGGGAATCAGCCCCAGCATTTT. It codes for CASSIGNQPQHF.

The V gene is TRBV10-2, the J gene TRBJ2-6, with TRBD1 matching 8 bases. The CDR3 has 16 residues. The V gene's germline CDR1 is WSHSY and CDR2 SAAADI. V lost 7 bases, J lost 1 base, and 6 bases stayed unmatched. CDR3 bases: TGCGCCAGCACCGGGACAGGACGATCTGGGGCCAACGTCCTGACTTTC. Residues: CASTGTGRSGANVLTF.

This chain uses TRBV9 with TRBJ2-7; 8 bases align to TRBD2. The germline V gene has CDR1 SGDLS and CDR2 YYNGEE. Trimming cost V 0 bases and J 3 bases; bases outside gene matches: 8. The CDR3 extends over 16 amino acids. As DNA, the CDR3 is TGTGCCAGCAGCGTAGAAGGCGGGGGGCCTATCTACGAGCAGTACTTC. Its protein is CASSVEGGGPIYEQYF.